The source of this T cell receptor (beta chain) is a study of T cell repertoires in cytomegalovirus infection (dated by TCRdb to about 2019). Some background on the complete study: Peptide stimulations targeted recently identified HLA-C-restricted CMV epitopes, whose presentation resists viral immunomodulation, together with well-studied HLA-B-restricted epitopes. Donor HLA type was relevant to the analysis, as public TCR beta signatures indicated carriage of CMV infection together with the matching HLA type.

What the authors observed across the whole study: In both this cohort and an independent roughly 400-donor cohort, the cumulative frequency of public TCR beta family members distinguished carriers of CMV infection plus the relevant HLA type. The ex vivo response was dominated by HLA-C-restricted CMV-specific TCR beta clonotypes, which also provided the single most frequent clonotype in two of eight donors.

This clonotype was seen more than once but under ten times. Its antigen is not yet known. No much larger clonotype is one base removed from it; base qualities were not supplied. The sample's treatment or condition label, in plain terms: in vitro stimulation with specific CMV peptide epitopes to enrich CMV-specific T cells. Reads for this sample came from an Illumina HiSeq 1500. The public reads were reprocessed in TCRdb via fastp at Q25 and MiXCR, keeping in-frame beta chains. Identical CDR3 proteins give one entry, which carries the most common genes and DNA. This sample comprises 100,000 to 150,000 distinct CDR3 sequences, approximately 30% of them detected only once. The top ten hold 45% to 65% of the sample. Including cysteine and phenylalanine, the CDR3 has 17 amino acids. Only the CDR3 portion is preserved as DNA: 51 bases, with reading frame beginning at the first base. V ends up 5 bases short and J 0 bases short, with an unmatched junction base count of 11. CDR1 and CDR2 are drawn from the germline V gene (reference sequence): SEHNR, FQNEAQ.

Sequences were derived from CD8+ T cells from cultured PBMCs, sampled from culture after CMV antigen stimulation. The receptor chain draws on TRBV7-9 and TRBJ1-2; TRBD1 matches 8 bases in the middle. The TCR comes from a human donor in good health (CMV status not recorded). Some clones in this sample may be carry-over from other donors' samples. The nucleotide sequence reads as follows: TGTGCCAGCAGCGTCGAACAGGGGGTACTAGCTAACTATGGCTACACCTTC. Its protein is CASSVEQGVLANYGYTF.